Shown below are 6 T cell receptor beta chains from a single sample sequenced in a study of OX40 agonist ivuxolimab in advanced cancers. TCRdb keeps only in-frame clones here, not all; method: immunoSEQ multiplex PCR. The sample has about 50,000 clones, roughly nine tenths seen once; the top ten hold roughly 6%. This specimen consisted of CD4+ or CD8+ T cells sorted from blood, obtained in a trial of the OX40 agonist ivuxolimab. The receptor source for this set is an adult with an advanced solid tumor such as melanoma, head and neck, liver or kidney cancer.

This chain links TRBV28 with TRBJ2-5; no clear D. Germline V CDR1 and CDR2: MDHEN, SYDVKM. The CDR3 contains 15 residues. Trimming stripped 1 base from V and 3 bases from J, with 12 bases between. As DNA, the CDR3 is TGTGCCAGCAGTTTATCCCGTATACAGAAAGAGACCCAGTACTTC. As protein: CASSLSRIQKETQYF.

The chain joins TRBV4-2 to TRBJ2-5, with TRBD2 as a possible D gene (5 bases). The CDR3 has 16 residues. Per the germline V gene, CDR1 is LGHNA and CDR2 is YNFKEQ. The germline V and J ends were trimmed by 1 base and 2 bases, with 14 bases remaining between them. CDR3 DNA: TGTGCCAGCAGCCAAGCCACGGACTCAGGTCAAGAGACCCAGTACTTC. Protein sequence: CASSQATDSGQETQYF.

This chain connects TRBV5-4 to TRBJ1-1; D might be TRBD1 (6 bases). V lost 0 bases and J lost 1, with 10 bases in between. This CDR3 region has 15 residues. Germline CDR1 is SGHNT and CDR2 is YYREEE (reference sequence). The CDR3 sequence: CASSLAATGNTEAFF. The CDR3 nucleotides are TGTGCCAGCAGCTTGGCGGCGACAGGGAACACTGAAGCTTTCTTT.

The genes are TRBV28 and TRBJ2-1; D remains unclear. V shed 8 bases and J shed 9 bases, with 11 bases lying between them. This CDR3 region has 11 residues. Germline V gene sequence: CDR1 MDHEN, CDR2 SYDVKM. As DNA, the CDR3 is TGTGCCAGCGCAGTTTCGGGTGAGCAGTTCTTC. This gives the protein CASAVSGEQFF.

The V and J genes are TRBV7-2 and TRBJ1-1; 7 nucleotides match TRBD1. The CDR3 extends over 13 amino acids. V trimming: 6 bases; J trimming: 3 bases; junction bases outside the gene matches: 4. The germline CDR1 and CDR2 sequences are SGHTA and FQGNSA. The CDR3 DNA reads TGTGCCAGCAGAGAACAGGGGTACACTGAAGCTTTCTTT. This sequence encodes CASREQGYTEAFF.

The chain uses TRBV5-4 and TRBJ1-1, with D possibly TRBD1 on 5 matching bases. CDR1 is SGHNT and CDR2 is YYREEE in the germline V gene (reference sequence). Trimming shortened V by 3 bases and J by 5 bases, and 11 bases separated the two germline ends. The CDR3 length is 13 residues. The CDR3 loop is CASSWDLGTEAFF. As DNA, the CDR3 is TGTGCCAGCAGCTGGGACCTGGGGACTGAAGCTTTCTTT.